This T cell receptor (beta chain) stems from a study of response to subunit inactivated influenza vaccine. Study results and caveats: Few new T cells, the authors suggested, are recruited by each seasonal influenza vaccination.

This clonotype was seen only a few times. Its specificity is unknown. TCRdb reanalysed the RT-PCR reads using MiXCR and keeps one entry per CDR3 protein. The data hold more than 450,000 distinct CDR3 sequences, with approximately 10% observed a single time. The CDR3 runs to 15 residues. V was pared by 3 bases and J by 5 bases, with 6 bases of the junction left unmatched. The TCR sequence derives from a man aged 45-60 years who received an inactivated influenza vaccine. The rearrangement links TRBV12-3 or TRBV12-4 to TRBJ2-7; TRBD2 agrees at 11 bases. The sample consisted of PBMCs from blood, taken on the day of vaccination. This CDR3 is CASSFPTSGSHEQYF. CDR3 DNA: TGTGCCAGCAGTTTTCCTACTAGCGGGAGCCACGAGCAGTACTTC.